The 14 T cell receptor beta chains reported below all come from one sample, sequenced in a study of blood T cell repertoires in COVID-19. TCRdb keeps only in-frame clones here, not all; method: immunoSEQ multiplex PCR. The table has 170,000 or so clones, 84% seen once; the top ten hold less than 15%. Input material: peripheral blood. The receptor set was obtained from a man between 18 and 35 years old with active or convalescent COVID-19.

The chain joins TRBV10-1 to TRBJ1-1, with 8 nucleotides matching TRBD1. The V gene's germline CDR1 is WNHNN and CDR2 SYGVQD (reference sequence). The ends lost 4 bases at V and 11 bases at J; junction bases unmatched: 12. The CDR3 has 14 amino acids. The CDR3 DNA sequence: TGCGCCAGCAGTGTTACCGGGACAGGTGATGATGCTTTCTTT. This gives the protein CASSVTGTGDDAFF.

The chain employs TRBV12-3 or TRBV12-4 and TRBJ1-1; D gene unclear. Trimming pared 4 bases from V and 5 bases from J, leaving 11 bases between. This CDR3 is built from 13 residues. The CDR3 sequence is CASSSQPRTEAFF. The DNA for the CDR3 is TGTGCCAGCAGTTCCCAGCCGAGGACTGAAGCTTTCTTT.

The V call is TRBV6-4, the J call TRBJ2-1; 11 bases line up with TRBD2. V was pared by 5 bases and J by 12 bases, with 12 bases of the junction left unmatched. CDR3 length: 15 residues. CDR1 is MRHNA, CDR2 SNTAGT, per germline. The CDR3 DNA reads TGTGCCAGCAGTCCCCTAGCGGGAGGTGTATTAGTGCAGTTCTTC. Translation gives CASSPLAGGVLVQFF.

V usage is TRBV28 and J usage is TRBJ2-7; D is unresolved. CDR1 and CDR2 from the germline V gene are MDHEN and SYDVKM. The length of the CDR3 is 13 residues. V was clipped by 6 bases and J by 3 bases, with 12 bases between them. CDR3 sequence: CASSPGYLYEQYF. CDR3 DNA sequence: TGTGCCAGCAGCCCCGGGTATCTCTACGAGCAGTACTTC.

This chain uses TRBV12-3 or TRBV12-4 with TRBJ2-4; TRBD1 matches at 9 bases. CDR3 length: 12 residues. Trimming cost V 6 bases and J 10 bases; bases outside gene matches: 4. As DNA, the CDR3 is TGTGCCAGCAGACAACAGGGGGCGATTCAGTACTTC. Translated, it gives CASRQQGAIQYF.

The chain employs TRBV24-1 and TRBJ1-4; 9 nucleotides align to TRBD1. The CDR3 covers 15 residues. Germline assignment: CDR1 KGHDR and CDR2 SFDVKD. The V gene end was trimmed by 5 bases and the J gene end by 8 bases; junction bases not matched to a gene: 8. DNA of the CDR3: TGTGCCACCAGTGCCACCACAGGGGGCAGAGAAAAACTGTTTTTT. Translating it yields CATSATTGGREKLFF.

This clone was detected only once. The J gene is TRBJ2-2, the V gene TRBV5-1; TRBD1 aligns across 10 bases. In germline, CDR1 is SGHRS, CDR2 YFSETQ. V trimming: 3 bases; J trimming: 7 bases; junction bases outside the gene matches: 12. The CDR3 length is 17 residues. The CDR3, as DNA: TGCGCCAGCAGCTACCATGACAGGGGGCGTCGTAACGGGGAGCTGTTTTTT. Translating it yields CASSYHDRGRRNGELFF.

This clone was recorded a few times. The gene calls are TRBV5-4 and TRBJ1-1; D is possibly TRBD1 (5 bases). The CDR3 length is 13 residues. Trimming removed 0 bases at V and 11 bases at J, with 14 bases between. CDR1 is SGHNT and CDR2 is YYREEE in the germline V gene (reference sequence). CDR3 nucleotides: TGTGCCAGCAGCTTGGCCCCGACAGCGCCGGCTTTCTTT. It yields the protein CASSLAPTAPAFF. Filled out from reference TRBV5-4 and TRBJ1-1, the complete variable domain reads ETGVTQSPTHLIKTRGQQVTLRCSSQSGHNTVSWYQQALGQGPQFIFQYYREEENGRGNFPPRFSGLQFPNYSSELNVNALELDDSALYLCASSLAPTAPAFFGQGTRLTVV.

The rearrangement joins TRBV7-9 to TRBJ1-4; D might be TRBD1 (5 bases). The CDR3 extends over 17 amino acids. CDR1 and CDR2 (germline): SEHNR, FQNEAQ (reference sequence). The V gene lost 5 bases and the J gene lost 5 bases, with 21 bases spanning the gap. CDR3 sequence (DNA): TGTGCCAGCAGCCCTTTGCGGGGGAAGGTGGACAATGAAAAACTGTTTTTT. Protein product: CASSPLRGKVDNEKLFF.

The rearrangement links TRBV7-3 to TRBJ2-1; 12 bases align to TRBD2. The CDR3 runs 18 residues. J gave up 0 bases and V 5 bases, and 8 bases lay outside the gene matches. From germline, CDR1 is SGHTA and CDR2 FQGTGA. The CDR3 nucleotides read TGTGCCAGCAGCCCTATAGGACTAGCGGGGAGCTCCTACAATGAGCAGTTCTTC. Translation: CASSPIGLAGSSYNEQFF.

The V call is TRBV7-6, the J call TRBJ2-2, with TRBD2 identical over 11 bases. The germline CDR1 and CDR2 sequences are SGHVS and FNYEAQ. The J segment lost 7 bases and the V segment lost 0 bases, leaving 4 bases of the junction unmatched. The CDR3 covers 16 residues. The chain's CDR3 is CASSLASGGAGGELFF. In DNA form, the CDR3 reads TGTGCCAGCAGCTTAGCTAGCGGGGGGGCTGGCGGGGAGCTGTTTTTT.

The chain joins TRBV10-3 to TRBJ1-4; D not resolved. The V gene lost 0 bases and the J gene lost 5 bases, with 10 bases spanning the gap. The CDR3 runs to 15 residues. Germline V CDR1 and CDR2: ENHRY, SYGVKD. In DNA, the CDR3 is TGTGCCATCAGTGAGTCGGGCGGGCAGAATGAAAAACTGTTTTTT. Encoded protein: CAISESGGQNEKLFF.

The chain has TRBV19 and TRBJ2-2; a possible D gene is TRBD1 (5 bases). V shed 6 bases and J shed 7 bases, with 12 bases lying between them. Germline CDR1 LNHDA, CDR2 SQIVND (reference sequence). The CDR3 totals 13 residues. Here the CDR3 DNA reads TGTGCCAGTAGCTTTGGGGCGAGCGGGGAGCTGTTTTTT. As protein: CASSFGASGELFF. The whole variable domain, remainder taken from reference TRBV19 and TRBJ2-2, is DGGITQSPKYLFRKEGQNVTLSCEQNLNHDAMYWYRQDPGQGLRLIYYSQIVNDFQKGDIAEGYSVSREKKESFPLTVTSAQKNPTAFYLCASSFGASGELFFGEGSRLTVL.

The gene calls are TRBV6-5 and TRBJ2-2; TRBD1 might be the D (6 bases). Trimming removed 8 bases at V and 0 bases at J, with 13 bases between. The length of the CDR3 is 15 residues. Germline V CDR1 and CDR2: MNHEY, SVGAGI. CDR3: CASRLRTANTGELFF. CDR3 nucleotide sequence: TGTGCCAGCCGACTTAGGACAGCGAACACCGGGGAGCTGTTTTTT.